This TCR beta chain originates from a study of T cells in women clearing cervical HPV infection. In the study overall: Case blood drawn at lesion detection; control blood after infection cleared.

This table comes from immunoSEQ multiplex PCR, and its TCRdb copy is limited to in-frame clones, with some not included. The specimen's table records about 20,000 clones. The sequence came from a woman between 18 and 70 years old with a cervical HPV16 infection that either progressed to CIN3+ or cleared (not recorded which). Sequences were obtained from blood buffy coat.

CDR3 loop: CASSLVVAGEDTQYF. Partial CDR3 DNA: TGTGCCAGCAGCTTGGTTGTAGCGGGGGAAGATACG. J is TRBJ2-3 and V is TRBV5-6; 9 nucleotides agree with TRBD2. The read ends 3 residues before the CDR3 terminus; that terminus is restored from the germline J gene. CDR3 size: 15 residues. In germline, CDR1 is SGHDT, CDR2 YYEEEE. With 0 bases clipped from V and 5 bases from J, the junction kept 4 bases outside the gene matches. Full variable domain (remainder filled in from reference TRBV5-6 and TRBJ2-3): DAGVTQSPTHLIKTRGQQVTLRCSPKSGHDTVSWYQQALGQGPQFIFQYYEEEERQRGNFPDRFSGHQFPNYSSELNVNALLLGDSALYLCASSLVVAGEDTQYFGPGTRLTVL.